Following are 15 T cell receptor beta chains from one sample sequenced in a study of blood T cell repertoires in COVID-19. The protocol was immunoSEQ multiplex PCR, while the TCRdb copy is restricted to in-frame clones and leaves out a portion. This table holds tens of thousands of clones, roughly 76% found once. Sequenced input: peripheral blood. These receptors came from a woman aged 70-85 years with acute or convalescent COVID-19.

This chain links TRBV3-1 (or the pseudogene TRBV3-2) with TRBJ1-3; weak D call: TRBD1 (5 bases). Trimming cost V 5 bases and J 1 base, with 15 bases left between them. Germline assignment: CDR1 LGHDT and CDR2 YNNKEL (reference sequence). This CDR3 is 16 amino acids long. The CDR3 bases are TGTGCCAGCAGCTGGGACGGGAGACGATCTGGAAACACCATATATTTT. Residues: CASSWDGRRSGNTIYF.

The rearrangement joins TRBV19 to TRBJ1-2; D remains ambiguous. The CDR3 sequence is 15 residues long. Germline V gene sequence: CDR1 LNHDA, CDR2 SQIVND (reference sequence). With 7 bases removed from V and 6 bases from J, the gap between germline ends came to 21 bases. Here the CDR3 reads CASNPRTAGKDGYTF. The CDR3 DNA sequence: TGTGCCAGTAATCCGCGGACGGCGGGGAAGGATGGCTACACCTTC.

The rearrangement uses TRBV5-1 and TRBJ2-7, with TRBD2 as a possible D gene (6 bases). The CDR3 sequence is 13 residues long. V was clipped by 4 bases and J by 5 bases, with 13 bases between them. The germline CDR1 and CDR2 sequences are SGHRS and YFSETQ. The chain's CDR3 is CASSGGNFDEQYF. Written as DNA, the CDR3 is TGCGCCAGCAGCGGCGGGAATTTTGACGAGCAGTACTTC.

The chain combines TRBV30 with TRBJ1-1; 9 positions agree with TRBD1. CDR3 length: 13 amino acids. With V trimmed by 1 base and J by 5 bases, 2 bases remained unmatched. CDR1 and CDR2 (germline): GTSNPN, SVGIG (reference sequence). This chain's CDR3 is CAWSDRGQTEAFF. For the CDR3, the DNA is TGTGCCTGGAGTGACAGGGGGCAAACTGAAGCTTTCTTT.

V gene TRBV20-1 combines with J gene TRBJ1-1, with D unclear. Deletions cut 8 bases from V and 2 bases from J, with 9 bases between. Germline loops: CDR1 DFQATT, CDR2 SNEGSKA (reference sequence). This CDR3 spans 11 amino acids. This CDR3 reads CSQTANTEAFF. CDR3 DNA: TGCAGTCAAACAGCAAACACTGAAGCTTTCTTT.

The rearrangement uses TRBV5-6 and TRBJ1-2; D call uncertain. V was shortened by 4 bases and J by 8 bases, with 15 bases between the two germline ends. This CDR3 is 13 amino acids long. Germline lookup yields CDR1 SGHDT and CDR2 YYEEEE. CDR3 loop: CASSPRDLGGYTF. CDR3 sequence (DNA): TGTGCCAGCAGCCCCCGGGATCTTGGGGGCTACACCTTC.

The rearrangement uses TRBV4-1 and TRBJ1-2; D is unresolved. In germline, CDR1 is MGHRA, CDR2 YSYEKL. This CDR3 spans 13 amino acids. V lost 0 bases, J lost 8 bases, and 10 bases lay in between. The CDR3 nucleotides are TGCGCCAGCAGCCAAGACGGGTCGATCGGCTACACCTTC. Protein sequence: CASSQDGSIGYTF.

Written as DNA, the CDR3 is TGTGCCAGCAGCCAAGATCCGAGGGCAGATACGCAGTATTTT. This translates into CASSQDPRADTQYF. J is TRBJ2-3 and V is TRBV4-2; maybe TRBD2 (5 bases). The germline V gene has CDR1 LGHNA and CDR2 YNFKEQ. The CDR3 has 14 residues. Between the trimmed V and J ends, which lost 0 bases and 4 bases, there was a span of 8 bases.

The rearrangement links TRBV6-4 to TRBJ2-3; 10 bases are shared with TRBD2. J gave up 2 bases and V 5 bases, and 4 bases lay outside the gene matches. Germline CDR1 MRHNA, CDR2 SNTAGT. CDR3 size: 15 residues. In nucleotides, the CDR3 is TGTGCCAGCAGTCTAGCGGGAGAGTCCACAGATACGCAGTATTTT. This codes for CASSLAGESTDTQYF.

The rearrangement uses TRBV19 and TRBJ2-7, with a possible D match to TRBD2 (5 bases). CDR3 size: 15 residues. V dropped 1 base and J dropped 0 bases, with 10 bases sitting between them. Germline CDR1 reads LNHDA; CDR2 reads SQIVND (reference sequence). In DNA form, the CDR3 reads TGTGCCAGTAGTATAGGGGGAGCGATCTCCTACGAGCAGTACTTC. It yields the protein CASSIGGAISYEQYF.

In its sample, this clone was seen once. J is TRBJ1-2 and V is TRBV5-1, with a weak D call TRBD1 (6 bases). CDR1 and CDR2 from the germline V gene are SGHRS and YFSETQ. The CDR3 is made up of 16 amino acids. V was clipped by 3 bases and J by 4 bases, with 19 bases between them. CDR3: CASSSAGGGGGYGYTF. The CDR3 DNA reads TGCGCCAGCAGCTCCGCTGGGGGGGGCGGAGGCTATGGCTACACCTTC.

The chain uses TRBV7-9 and TRBJ1-1; 7 nucleotides match TRBD1. Germline loops: CDR1 SEHNR, CDR2 FQNEAQ (reference sequence). V lost 5 bases, J lost 4 bases, and 10 bases stayed unmatched. The CDR3 length is 15 residues. The DNA of the CDR3 is TGTGCCAGCAGCATGAGGGGGCGTGGGGGCACTGAAGCTTTCTTT. It is translated as CASSMRGRGGTEAFF.

The chain employs TRBV19 and TRBJ2-1; 9 nucleotides align to TRBD2. This CDR3 spans 15 amino acids. Germline V lookup: CDR1 LNHDA, CDR2 SQIVND (reference sequence). The trim removed 7 bases at V and 3 bases at J, leaving 7 bases unmatched. The CDR3 loop reads CASTKLAGLYNEQFF. The CDR3 DNA sequence: TGTGCCAGTACTAAACTAGCGGGCCTCTACAATGAGCAGTTCTTC. The full variable domain, its missing parts supplied by reference TRBV19 and TRBJ2-1, is DGGITQSPKYLFRKEGQNVTLSCEQNLNHDAMYWYRQDPGQGLRLIYYSQIVNDFQKGDIAEGYSVSREKKESFPLTVTSAQKNPTAFYLCASTKLAGLYNEQFFGPGTRLTVL.

The chain has TRBV5-1 and TRBJ2-7; D might be TRBD1 (6 bases). CDR1 is SGHRS and CDR2 is YFSETQ in the germline V gene. Between the trimmed V and J ends, which lost 1 base and 0 bases, there was a span of 11 bases. The CDR3 runs 15 residues. The CDR3 loop reads CASSLWQGPSYEQYF. As DNA, the CDR3 is TGCGCCAGCAGCTTGTGGCAGGGGCCCTCCTACGAGCAGTACTTC. Complete variable domain (other parts from reference TRBV5-1 and TRBJ2-7): KAGVTQTPRYLIKTRGQQVTLSCSPISGHRSVSWYQQTPGQGLQFLFEYFSETQRNKGNFPGRFSGRQFSNSRSEMNVSTLELGDSALYLCASSLWQGPSYEQYFGPGTRLTVT.

The chain has TRBV5-1 and TRBJ2-1, with 7 bases matching TRBD1. CDR1 is SGHRS and CDR2 is YFSETQ in the germline V gene. J lost 2 bases, V lost 4 bases, and 3 bases had no gene match. The CDR3 is 14 amino acids. CDR3 nucleotide sequence: TGCGCCAGCAGCGGGGGACAGACCTACAATGAGCAGTTCTTC. Residues: CASSGGQTYNEQFF.